These 8 T cell receptor beta chains were all obtained from the same sample, sequenced in a study of cytomegalovirus exposure and HLA in healthy donors. With 60 Vbeta and 13 Jbeta primers, the PCR was carried out. The repertoire was sequenced with immunoSEQ multiplex PCR; TCRdb's copy has only in-frame clones and lacks some. The sample includes some 200,000 clones, about four fifths of them seen just once. The sequencing input was PBMCs. The receptors derive from a woman between 45 and 60 years old in good health and CMV-seropositive.

CDR3: CASSEASGRETQYF. Here the CDR3 DNA reads TGTGCCAGCAGTGAAGCTTCAGGGCGAGAGACCCAGTACTTC. This sequence joins TRBV6-1 and TRBJ2-5, with a tentative D call TRBD1 (5 bases). V lost 0 bases, J lost 4 bases, and 9 bases lay in between. The CDR3 length is 14 residues. Germline V lookup: CDR1 MNHNS, CDR2 SASEGT.

The gene calls are TRBV13 and TRBJ1-1; 12 bases agree with TRBD1. The CDR3 consists of 16 residues. The V gene's germline CDR1 is PRHDT and CDR2 FYEKMQ (reference sequence). J lost 10 bases, V lost 3 bases, and 12 bases had no gene match. The CDR3 is CASSFGTGGAGTLAFF. The CDR3 DNA reads TGTGCCAGCAGCTTCGGGACAGGGGGCGCAGGGACGTTAGCTTTCTTT.

This clone was counted between two and nine times. This sequence joins TRBV7-9 and TRBJ2-5; perhaps TRBD1 as D (6 bases). Germline V lookup: CDR1 SEHNR, CDR2 FQNEAQ (reference sequence). Trimming took 2 bases from V and 0 from J, leaving 7 bases between them. This CDR3 is 14 amino acids long. Written as DNA, the CDR3 is TGTGCCAGCAGCTTACAGGGGTACCAAGAGACCCAGTACTTC. Translating gives CASSLQGYQETQYF. The full variable domain, completed using reference TRBV7-9 and TRBJ2-5, is DTGVSQNPRHKITKRGQNVTFRCDPISEHNRLYWYRQTLGQGPEFLTYFQNEAQLEKSRLLSDRFSAERPKGSFSTLEIQRTEQGDSAMYLCASSLQGYQETQYFGPGTRLLVL.

The chain recombines TRBV6-6 with TRBJ1-2; a possible D gene is TRBD1 (5 bases). The germline V and J ends were trimmed by 6 bases and 14 bases, with 25 bases remaining between them. The CDR3 extends over 14 amino acids. CDR1 MNHNY and CDR2 SVGAGI come from the germline V gene (reference sequence). The CDR3 sequence is CASSKSGTPSGRTF. CDR3 DNA sequence: TGTGCCAGCAGCAAATCCGGGACCCCATCCGGGAGGACCTTC.

This clone was picked up one time. The chain combines TRBV19 with TRBJ1-2, with D unclear. The CDR3 extends over 13 amino acids. The V gene lost 3 bases and the J gene lost 1 base, with 6 bases spanning the gap. Looked up from germline, CDR1 is LNHDA and CDR2 is SQIVND (reference sequence). CDR3 sequence: CASSMEGNYGYTF. CDR3 coding DNA: TGTGCCAGTAGTATGGAGGGTAACTATGGCTACACCTTC.

The chain has TRBV6-1 and TRBJ2-7, with D possibly being TRBD2 (6 bases). Trimming pared 1 base from V and 4 bases from J, leaving 17 bases between. CDR3 size: 16 residues. Germline CDR1 MNHNS, CDR2 SASEGT. The CDR3 spells CASSEGTAGLGYEQYF. CDR3 in DNA: TGTGCCAGCAGTGAAGGTACGGCGGGGCTGGGGTACGAGCAGTACTTC.

The chain uses TRBV7-2 and TRBJ1-4; D is possibly TRBD1 (5 bases). From germline, CDR1 is SGHTA and CDR2 FQGNSA. The CDR3 consists of 15 residues. V was cut by 7 bases and J by 7 bases, with 19 bases left in between. The CDR3 DNA is TGTGCCAGCACCAAGGGGCAGGGAATGGGTGAAAAACTGTTTTTT. Amino acids: CASTKGQGMGEKLFF.

The genes are TRBV7-6 and TRBJ1-1; D is perhaps TRBD1 (5 bases). CDR3 length equals 13 residues. Germline CDR1 reads SGHVS; CDR2 reads FNYEAQ. Between the trimmed V and J ends, which lost 2 bases and 1 base, there was a span of 5 bases. The CDR3 loop reads CASSLQGNTEAFF. DNA of the CDR3: TGTGCCAGCAGCTTACAGGGGAACACTGAAGCTTTCTTT.